The 10 T cell receptor beta chains presented below share a single source sample, sequenced in a study of blood T cell repertoires in COVID-19. Assay: immunoSEQ multiplex PCR; the TCRdb copy retains only in-frame clones and omits some. The sample has around 130,000 clones; approximately 82% are singletons. The sequenced sample consisted of peripheral blood. Receptors originate from a middle-aged man with active or convalescent COVID-19.

The table lists this clone with a few counts. The chain links TRBV2 to TRBJ1-5; 7 nucleotides agree with TRBD1. CDR1 is SNHLY and CDR2 is FYNNEI in the germline V gene. The CDR3 length is 14 residues. Trimming cost V 6 bases and J 8 bases; bases outside gene matches: 10. The CDR3 nucleotides are TGTGCCAGCAGGCCCGGGACAGCGTTTGAGCCCCAGCATTTT. Encoded protein: CASRPGTAFEPQHF.

This chain connects TRBV7-9 to TRBJ2-7; the D gene is possibly TRBD2 (5 bases). CDR3 size: 13 residues. Germline CDR1 and CDR2: SEHNR and FQNEAQ (reference sequence). Trimming took 4 bases from V and 3 from J, leaving 10 bases between them. The CDR3 coding sequence is TGTGCCAGCAGCTATACTAGTAACTACGAGCAGTACTTC. Translation: CASSYTSNYEQYF.

There are a few counts of this clone. J is TRBJ2-7 and V is TRBV6-2 or TRBV6-3; the D is unclear. V was pared by 5 bases and J by 3 bases, with 8 bases between. CDR1 and CDR2 from the germline V gene are MNHEY and SVGEGT. This CDR3 is built from 12 residues. As DNA, the CDR3 is TGTGCCAGCAGTACCAGGTACTACGAGCAGTACTTC. This encodes CASSTRYYEQYF.

This clone was counted between two and nine times. This chain connects TRBV10-3 to TRBJ2-2; 8 bases line up with TRBD1. This CDR3 has 16 amino acids. The germline V gene encodes CDR1 ENHRY and CDR2 SYGVKD. Trimming at V came to 0 bases and at J to 7 bases, leaving 7 bases not matched to a gene. CDR3 region: CAISESGRGHIGELFF. The CDR3 bases are TGTGCCATCAGTGAGTCTGGCAGGGGGCATATCGGGGAGCTGTTTTTT.

This chain links TRBV20-1 with TRBJ1-4; D not resolved. Deletions cut 3 bases from V and 5 bases from J, with 13 bases between. The germline gives CDR1 DFQATT, CDR2 SNEGSKA (reference sequence). The CDR3 consists of 14 residues. The CDR3: CSASTATKNEKLFF. The CDR3 region has the DNA TGCAGTGCTAGTACGGCAACTAAAAATGAAAAACTGTTTTTT.

By sample share, this clone is large (0.1 to 1%). The same CDR3 can be traced to other DNA sequences in this sample. The rearrangement links TRBV4-1 to TRBJ1-5; tentative D call: TRBD1 (5 bases). Germline CDR1 and CDR2: MGHRA and YSYEKL. The CDR3 sequence is 15 residues long. The V end lost 3 bases, the J end lost 4 bases, and 13 bases lay between the germline ends. As DNA, the CDR3 is TGCGCCAGCAGCCAGGAGGGGAGGCCTAATCAGCCCCAGCATTTT. This codes for CASSQEGRPNQPQHF.

The chain employs TRBV3-1 (or the pseudogene TRBV3-2) and TRBJ2-5; 9 bases map to TRBD1. CDR3 length: 13 residues. J lost 4 bases, V lost 4 bases, and 1 base had no gene match. In germline, CDR1 is LGHDT, CDR2 YNNKEL (reference sequence). In DNA, the CDR3 is TGTGCCAGCAGCCCGGGACAGGGAGAGACCCAGTACTTC. The encoded protein is CASSPGQGETQYF.

V and J are TRBV18 and TRBJ2-1; 9 bases are shared with TRBD1. Germline loops: CDR1 KGHSH, CDR2 LQKENI. V trimming: 3 bases; J trimming: 6 bases; junction bases outside the gene matches: 6. This CDR3 comprises 15 residues. The CDR3 sequence is CASSPKGTGSNEQFF. CDR3 nucleotides: TGTGCCAGCTCACCCAAGGGGACAGGGTCCAATGAGCAGTTCTTC.

The chain recombines TRBV5-1 with TRBJ2-7; D call uncertain. Germline loops: CDR1 SGHRS, CDR2 YFSETQ. CDR3 length: 13 amino acids. V lost 3 bases and J lost 4, with 11 bases in between. CDR3 DNA: TGCGCCAGCAGCTCCGGCAGGTTATACGAGCAGTACTTC. Translation gives CASSSGRLYEQYF.

This clone showed up just a few times. The chain has TRBV6-6 and TRBJ2-7, with a tentative D call TRBD2 (6 bases). The CDR3 runs 14 residues. V was cut by 6 bases and J by 3 bases, with 15 bases left in between. Germline V gene sequence: CDR1 MNHNY, CDR2 SVGAGI (reference sequence). CDR3 in amino acids: CASREGRPNYEQYF. CDR3 sequence (DNA): TGTGCCAGCAGGGAGGGTCGGCCCAACTACGAGCAGTACTTC.